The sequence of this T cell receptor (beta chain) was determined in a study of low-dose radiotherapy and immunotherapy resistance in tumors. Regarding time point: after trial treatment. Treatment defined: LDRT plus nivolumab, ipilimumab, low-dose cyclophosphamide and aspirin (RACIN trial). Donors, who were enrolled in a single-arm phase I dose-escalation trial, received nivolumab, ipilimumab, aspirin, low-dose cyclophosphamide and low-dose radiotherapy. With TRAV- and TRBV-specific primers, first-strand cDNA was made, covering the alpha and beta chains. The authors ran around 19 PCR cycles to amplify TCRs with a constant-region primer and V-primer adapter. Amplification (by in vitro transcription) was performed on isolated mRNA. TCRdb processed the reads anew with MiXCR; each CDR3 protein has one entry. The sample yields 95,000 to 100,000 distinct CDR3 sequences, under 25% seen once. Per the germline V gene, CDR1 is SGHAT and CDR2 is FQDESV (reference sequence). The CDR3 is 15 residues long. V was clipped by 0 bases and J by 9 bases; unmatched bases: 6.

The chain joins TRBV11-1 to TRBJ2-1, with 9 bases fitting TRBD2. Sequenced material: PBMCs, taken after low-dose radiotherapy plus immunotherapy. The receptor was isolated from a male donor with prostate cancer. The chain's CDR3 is CASSLAQAGGAEQFF. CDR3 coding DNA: TGTGCCAGCAGCTTAGCGCAGGCGGGGGGGGCTGAGCAGTTCTTC.